The clone carrying this T cell receptor beta chain appeared once. Its specificity is unknown. This entry belongs to a study of T cell repertoires in cytomegalovirus infection. Overall study: It was recently identified HLA-C-restricted and well-studied HLA-B-restricted CMV epitopes that the study used. Evidence of both CMV infection and a matching HLA type came from public TCR beta signatures. General study findings and limits: Individuals carrying CMV plus the relevant HLA were identified by cumulative frequency of public TCR beta families. HLA-C-restricted CMV clonotypes gave the most frequent clonotype in two of eight donors.

This CDR3 has 13 amino acids. V was trimmed by 5 bases and J by 6 bases, leaving 12 bases between them. Germline CDR1 MNHNY, CDR2 SVGAGI (reference sequence). TCRdb itself ran the reads through MiXCR, one entry per CDR3 protein. Of around 500,000 distinct CDR3 sequences listed, about 42% were seen once; the top ten hold about two fifths. The chain is built from TRBV6-6 and TRBJ2-3, with unresolved D. The receptor's source is a human donor in good health (CMV status not recorded). Some clones in this sample may be carry-over from other donors' samples. The sample consisted of cultured PBMCs, taken from culture after CMV antigen stimulation. CDR3 amino acids: CASSDSIPDTQYF. The CDR3 bases are TGTGCCAGCAGTGATAGTATTCCCGATACGCAGTATTTT.